This T cell receptor (beta chain) was sequenced for a study of immune reconstitution after stem cell transplant in scleroderma (TCRdb year 2017). The library was generated by RT-PCR. Sequencing used an Illumina MiSeq. TCRdb passed the public sequencing reads through fastp at Q25 and MiXCR, retaining productive beta sequences. Entries are consolidated by CDR3 protein sequence, retaining the most common genes and DNA. For this sample there are more than 2,000 distinct CDR3 sequences; around 7.4% appear just once. The top ten constitute roughly 13% of the sample. This clonotype is labeled medium-sized (0.01 to 0.1%). Its antigen is still unknown. Base qualities are not recorded, but no much larger clone differs from it by a single base. V gives up 8 bases and J gives up 1 base, and the segment between their germline ends measures 11 bases. Spanning cysteine to phenylalanine, the CDR3 consists of 14 amino acids. Here the CDR3 DNA is all that survives: 42 bases in frame from base 1.

This clonotype originated in a male donor with systemic sclerosis. This specimen was taken before or after autologous hematopoietic stem cell transplantation (not recorded which). The chain is made from TRBV12-3 or TRBV12-4 and TRBJ2-2, with an unclear D gene assignment. The CDR3 reads as follows: CASGPPWNTGELFF. The nucleotides read TGTGCCAGCGGCCCCCCGTGGAACACCGGGGAGCTGTTTTTT.